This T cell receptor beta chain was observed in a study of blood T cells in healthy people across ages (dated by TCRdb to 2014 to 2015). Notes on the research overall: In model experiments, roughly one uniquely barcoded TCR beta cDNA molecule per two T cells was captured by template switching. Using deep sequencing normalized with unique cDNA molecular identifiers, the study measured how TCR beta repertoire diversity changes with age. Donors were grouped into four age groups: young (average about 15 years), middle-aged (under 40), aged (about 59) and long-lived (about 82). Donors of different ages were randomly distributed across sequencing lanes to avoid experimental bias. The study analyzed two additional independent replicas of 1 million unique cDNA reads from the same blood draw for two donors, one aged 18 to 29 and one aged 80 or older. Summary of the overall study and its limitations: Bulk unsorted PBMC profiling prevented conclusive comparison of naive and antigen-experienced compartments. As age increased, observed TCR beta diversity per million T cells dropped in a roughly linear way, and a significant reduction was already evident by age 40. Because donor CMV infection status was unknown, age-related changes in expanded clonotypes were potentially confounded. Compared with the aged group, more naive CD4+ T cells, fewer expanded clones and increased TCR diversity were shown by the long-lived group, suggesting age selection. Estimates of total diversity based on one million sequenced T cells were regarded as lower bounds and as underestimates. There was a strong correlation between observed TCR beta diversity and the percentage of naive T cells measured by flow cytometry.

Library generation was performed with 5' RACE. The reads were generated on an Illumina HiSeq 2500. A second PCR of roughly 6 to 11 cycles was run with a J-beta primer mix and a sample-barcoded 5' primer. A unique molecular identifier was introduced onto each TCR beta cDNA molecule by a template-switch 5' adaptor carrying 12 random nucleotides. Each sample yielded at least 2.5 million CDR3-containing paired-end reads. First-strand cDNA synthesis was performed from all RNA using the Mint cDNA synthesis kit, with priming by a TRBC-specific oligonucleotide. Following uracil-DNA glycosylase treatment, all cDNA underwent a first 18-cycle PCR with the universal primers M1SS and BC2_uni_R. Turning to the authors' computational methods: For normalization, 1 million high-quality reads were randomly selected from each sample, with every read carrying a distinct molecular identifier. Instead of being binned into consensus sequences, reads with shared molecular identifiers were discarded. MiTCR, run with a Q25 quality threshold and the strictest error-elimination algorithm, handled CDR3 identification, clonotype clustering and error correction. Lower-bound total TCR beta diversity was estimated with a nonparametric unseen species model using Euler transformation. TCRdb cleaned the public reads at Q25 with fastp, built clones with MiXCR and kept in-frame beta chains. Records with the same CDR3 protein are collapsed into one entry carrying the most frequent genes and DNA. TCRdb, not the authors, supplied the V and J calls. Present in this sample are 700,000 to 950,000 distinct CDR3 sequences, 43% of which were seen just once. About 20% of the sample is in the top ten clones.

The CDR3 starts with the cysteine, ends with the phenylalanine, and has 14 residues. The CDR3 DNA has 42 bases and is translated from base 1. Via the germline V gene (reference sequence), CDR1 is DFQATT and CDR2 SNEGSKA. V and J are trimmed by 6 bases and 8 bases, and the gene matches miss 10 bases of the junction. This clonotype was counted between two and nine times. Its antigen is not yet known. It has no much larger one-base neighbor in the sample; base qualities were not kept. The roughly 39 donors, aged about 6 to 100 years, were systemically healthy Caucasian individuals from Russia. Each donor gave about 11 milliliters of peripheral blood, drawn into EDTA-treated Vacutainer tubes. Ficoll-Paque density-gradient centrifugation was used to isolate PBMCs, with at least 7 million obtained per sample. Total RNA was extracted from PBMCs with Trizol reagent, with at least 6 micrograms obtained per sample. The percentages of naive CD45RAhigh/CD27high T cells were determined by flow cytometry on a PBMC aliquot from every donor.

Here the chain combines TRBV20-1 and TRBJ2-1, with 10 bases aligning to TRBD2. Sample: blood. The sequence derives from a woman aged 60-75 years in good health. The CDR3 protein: CSAIRAGGLDEQFF. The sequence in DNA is TGCAGTGCGATCCGAGCGGGGGGGCTAGATGAGCAGTTCTTC.